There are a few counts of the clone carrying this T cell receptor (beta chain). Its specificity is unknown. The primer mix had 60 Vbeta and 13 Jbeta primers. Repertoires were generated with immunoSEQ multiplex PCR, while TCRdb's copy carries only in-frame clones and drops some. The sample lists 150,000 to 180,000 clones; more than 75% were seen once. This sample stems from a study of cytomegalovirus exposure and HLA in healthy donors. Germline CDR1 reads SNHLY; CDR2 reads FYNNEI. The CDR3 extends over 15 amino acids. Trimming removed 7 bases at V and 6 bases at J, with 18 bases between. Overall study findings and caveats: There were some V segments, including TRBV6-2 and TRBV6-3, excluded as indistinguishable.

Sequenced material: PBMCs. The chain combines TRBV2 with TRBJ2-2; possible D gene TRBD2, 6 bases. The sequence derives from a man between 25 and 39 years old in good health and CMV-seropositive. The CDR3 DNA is TGTGCCAGCATACGGGACTCGGGAGCGTCCGGGGAGCTGTTTTTT. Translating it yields CASIRDSGASGELFF.